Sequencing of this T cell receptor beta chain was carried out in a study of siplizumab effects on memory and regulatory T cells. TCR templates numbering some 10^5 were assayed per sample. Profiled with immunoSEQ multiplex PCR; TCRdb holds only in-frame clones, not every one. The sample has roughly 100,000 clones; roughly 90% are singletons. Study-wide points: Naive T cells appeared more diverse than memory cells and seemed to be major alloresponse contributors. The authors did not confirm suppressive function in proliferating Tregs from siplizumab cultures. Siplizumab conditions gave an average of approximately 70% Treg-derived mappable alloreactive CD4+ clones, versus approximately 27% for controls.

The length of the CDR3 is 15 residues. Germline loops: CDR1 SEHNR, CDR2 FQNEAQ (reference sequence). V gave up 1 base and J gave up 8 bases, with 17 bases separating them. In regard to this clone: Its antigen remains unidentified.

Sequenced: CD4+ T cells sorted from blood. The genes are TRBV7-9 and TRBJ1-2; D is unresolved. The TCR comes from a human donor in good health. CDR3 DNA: TGTGCCAGCAGCTTAGTTTCCGGGGAAGTATTGGGCTACACCTTC. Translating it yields CASSLVSGEVLGYTF.